What follows are 10 T cell receptor beta chains derived from one specimen sequenced in a study of blood T cell repertoires in COVID-19. Here immunoSEQ multiplex PCR was the method, and the copy in TCRdb shows in-frame clones only, minus some. The sample includes about 210,000 clones, 83% of them seen just once. Sequencing used peripheral blood. The receptors were gathered from a woman aged 40 to 50 with active or convalescent COVID-19.

The CDR3 protein is CATTETGRVQPQHF. The CDR3 DNA is TGTGCCACCACGGAGACAGGGAGAGTACAGCCCCAGCATTTT. The chain recombines TRBV2 with TRBJ1-5; 7 bases align to TRBD1. The CDR3 is 14 residues long. The germline V gene has CDR1 SNHLY and CDR2 FYNNEI. V lost 10 bases and J lost 7; bases outside the gene matches: 13.

The J gene is TRBJ1-2, the V gene TRBV15; a weak D match, TRBD1 (5 bases). The CDR3 extends over 14 amino acids. The germline CDR1 and CDR2 sequences are LNHNV and YYDKDF (reference sequence). The ends were cut back, 0 bases at V and 8 bases at J, with 13 bases in the middle. In DNA form, the CDR3 reads TGTGCCACCAGCAGAGATGCGTTCCAGGGCGGCTACACCTTC. Protein: CATSRDAFQGGYTF. The whole variable domain, remainder taken from reference TRBV15 and TRBJ1-2, is DAMVIQNPRYQVTQFGKPVTLSCSQTLNHNVMYWYQQKSSQAPKLLFHYYDKDFNNEADTPDNFQSRRPNTSFCFLDIRSPGLGDTAMYLCATSRDAFQGGYTFGSGTRLTVV.

As to this clone: Other DNA sequences in this sample translate to the same CDR3. V and J are TRBV6-5 and TRBJ1-2; the D is unclear. Germline V gene data show CDR1 as MNHEY and CDR2 as SVGAGI. Trimming removed 9 bases at V and 4 bases at J, with 9 bases between. The CDR3 is 11 residues long. CDR3 nucleotide sequence: TGTGCCAGTTCCCCCGTCTATGGCTACACCTTC. Amino acid sequence: CASSPVYGYTF.

The gene calls are TRBV7-9 and TRBJ2-7, with 9 bases that match TRBD1. This CDR3 region has 15 residues. Trimming cost V 2 bases and J 3 bases; bases outside gene matches: 5. Germline-derived CDR1 and CDR2 are SEHNR and FQNEAQ (reference sequence). The CDR3 nucleotides are TGTGCCAGCAGCTTATTGGGACAGGGTCGCTACGAGCAGTACTTC. Protein: CASSLLGQGRYEQYF.

CDR3 nucleotide sequence: TGTGCCACCAGTGGAGCGGTTGGTAACTATGGCTACACCTTC. It encodes CATSGAVGNYGYTF. J is TRBJ1-2 and V is TRBV24-1; D not certain. The CDR3 is 14 residues long. Germline V gene lookup returns CDR1 KGHDR and CDR2 SFDVKD. Trimming shortened V by 5 bases and J by 1 base, and 10 bases separated the two germline ends.

The chain couples TRBV7-2 to TRBJ2-1; the D gene is possibly TRBD1 (6 bases). The germline gives CDR1 SGHTA, CDR2 FQGNSA. The CDR3 is 15 residues long. V shed 2 bases and J shed 3 bases, with 11 bases lying between them. CDR3 sequence reads: CASSLLGGRYNEQFF. The CDR3 region has the DNA TGTGCCAGCAGCTTACTAGGGGGTCGCTACAATGAGCAGTTCTTC.

The rearrangement links TRBV9 to TRBJ2-1; TRBD1 matches at 7 bases. The CDR3 consists of 15 residues. J gave up 3 bases and V 0 bases, and 3 bases lay outside the gene matches. Germline CDR1 SGDLS, CDR2 YYNGEE. The CDR3 nucleotides read TGTGCCAGCAGCGTAGGTACAGGGGTCTACAATGAGCAGTTCTTC. Residues: CASSVGTGVYNEQFF.

This clone was found a few times. The J gene is TRBJ1-6, the V gene TRBV7-6; 7 nucleotides agree with TRBD1. With V trimmed by 1 base and J by 1 base, 1 base remained unmatched. The CDR3 length is 16 residues. Germline CDR1 is SGHVS and CDR2 is FNYEAQ. The CDR3 DNA follows: TGTGCCAGCAGCTTAGACAGGGGTTCCTATAATTCACCCCTCCACTTT. Protein: CASSLDRGSYNSPLHF.

The chain links TRBV7-8 to TRBJ1-3; 7 bases fit TRBD1. The germline V gene has CDR1 SGHVS and CDR2 FQNEAQ. V lost 3 bases and J lost 0; bases outside the gene matches: 11. The CDR3 runs 18 residues. For the CDR3, the DNA is TGTGCCAGCAGCTTGATCCCCGACAGGGCCTTCTCTGGAAACACCATATATTTT. Its translation is CASSLIPDRAFSGNTIYF.

This clone has only a few counts. This rearrangement joins TRBV11-2 to TRBJ2-7, with D hard to call. The CDR3 totals 13 residues. Germline CDR1 SGHAT, CDR2 FQNNGV. V was shortened by 2 bases and J by 4 bases, with 9 bases between the two germline ends. CDR3 sequence reads: CASSLSPGYEQYF. DNA of the CDR3: TGTGCCAGCAGCTTATCCCCCGGGTACGAGCAGTACTTC.